A selection of T cell receptor beta chains follows, all from one sample in a study of cytomegalovirus exposure and HLA in healthy donors. Method: immunoSEQ multiplex PCR; TCRdb's copy keeps in-frame clones and lacks some. This repertoire shows approximately 220,000 clones, around 87% found once; its top ten account for less than 3%. The source material was PBMCs. All receptors derive from a man aged 18 to 29 in good health and CMV-seronegative. Both conserved end residues are part of each CDR3. D genes are given only for firm matches.

v_call,j_call,d_call,cdr3_nt,cdr3_aa
TRBV11-2,TRBJ2-5,NA,TGTGCCAGCAGCTTAGCCGGGTTTGGGGAGACCCAGTACTTC,CASSLAGFGETQYF
TRBV5-1,TRBJ2-7,NA,TGCGCCAGCAGTCTATTCTCCTACGAGCAGTACTTC,CASSLFSYEQYF
TRBV10-1,TRBJ2-7,TRBD1,TGCGCCAGCAGTGAGGGGGGGACAGGGACCTACGAGCAGTACTTC,CASSEGGTGTYEQYF
TRBV6-5,TRBJ2-1,NA,TGTGCCAGCAGCACAGGTACCACGGACAATGAGCAGTTCTTC,CASSTGTTDNEQFF
TRBV6-6,TRBJ1-1,NA,TGTGCCAGCAGCCAGAGGCGGAACACTGAAGCTTTCTTT,CASSQRRNTEAFF
TRBV4-2,TRBJ1-2,NA,TGTGCCAGCAGCCAAGAAGGGACACCGGATGGCTACACCTTC,CASSQEGTPDGYTF
TRBV15,TRBJ1-1,NA,TGTGCCACCAGCAGAATCAAAACGCGGGGCACTGAAGCTTTCTTT,CATSRIKTRGTEAFF
TRBV7-9,TRBJ1-4,TRBD1,TGTGCCAGCAGCCAAGGACAGGGCGGCTCTGAAAAACTGTTTTTT,CASSQGQGGSEKLFF
TRBV7-2,TRBJ2-1,NA,TGTGCCAGCAGCTTAAAGTCAGGGAGGAATGAGCAGTTCTTC,CASSLKSGRNEQFF
TRBV7-9,TRBJ2-5,TRBD1,TGTGCCAGCAGCCCTGGATGGACAGGCCAAGAGACCCAGTACTTC,CASSPGWTGQETQYF
TRBV7-7,TRBJ2-2,TRBD2,TGTGCTAGCAGCGTCGCGGGGGTAGTCACCGGGGAGCTGTTTTTT,CASSVAGVVTGELFF
TRBV6-5,TRBJ2-5,NA,TGTGCCAGCAGTTTCCGGATCGGGGATATCCAGTACTTC,CASSFRIGDIQYF
TRBV7-9,TRBJ2-7,TRBD1,TGTGCCAGCAGCTTCACCACCAGCACCCGGGACAGGAAAGACGAGCAGTACTTC,CASSFTTSTRDRKDEQYF
TRBV28,TRBJ1-3,NA,TGTGCCAGCAGAGAGTACAGGGCTGGAAACACCATATATTTT,CASREYRAGNTIYF